This TCR beta chain was observed in a study of T-cell memory formation after mild COVID-19. Across the whole study: Largely donor-specific TCR clusters were found. Study outcomes and limitations: Several responding clones turned up in pre-infection memory, indicating that cross-reactive memory may have taken part. Clones shrinking between day 15 and 85 showed a balanced CD4/CD8 split, and those that grew later tilted toward CD4+.

TCRdb processed the 5' RACE reads anew with MiXCR; each CDR3 protein has one entry. Of hundreds of thousands of distinct CDR3 sequences listed, just under 20% are singletons. Trimming pared 4 bases from V and 7 bases from J, leaving 13 bases between. The CDR3 length is 13 residues. As concerns this clonotype: The antigen is unknown.

Sample: PBMCs or a T cell subset sorted from them (not recorded which). The V and J genes are TRBV12-3 or TRBV12-4 and TRBJ1-1; D is perhaps TRBD1 (5 bases). This sequence originates from a man in his late teens or twenties who had mild COVID-19 (a few samples of this study predate the infection). Cell type and time point are not known. The CDR3 protein is CASSSIPGVEAFF. For the CDR3, the DNA is TGTGCCAGCAGTTCGATACCGGGGGTTGAAGCTTTCTTT.